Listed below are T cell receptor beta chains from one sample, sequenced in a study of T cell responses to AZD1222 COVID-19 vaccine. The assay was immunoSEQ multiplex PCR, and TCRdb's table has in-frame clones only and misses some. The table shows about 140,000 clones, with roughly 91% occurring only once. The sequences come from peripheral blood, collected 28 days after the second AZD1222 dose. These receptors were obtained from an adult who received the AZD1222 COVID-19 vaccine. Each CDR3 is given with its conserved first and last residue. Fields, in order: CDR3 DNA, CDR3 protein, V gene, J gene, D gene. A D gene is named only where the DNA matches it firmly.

DNA: TGTGCCAGCAGCGTAGCTGGACAAAACACTGAAGCTTTCTTT; CDR3: CASSVAGQNTEAFF; V: TRBV9; J: TRBJ1-1; D: NA
DNA: TGTGCCAGCAGTTTACCGGACAGGGCACAGCCCCAGCATTTT; CDR3: CASSLPDRAQPQHF; V: TRBV28; J: TRBJ1-5; D: TRBD1
DNA: TGTGCCAGCAGCGTAGCGGGGGGGGTTTTCACTGAAGCTTTCTTT; CDR3: CASSVAGGVFTEAFF; V: TRBV9; J: TRBJ1-1; D: NA
DNA: TGTGCCAGCAGTCCCCCGACCGGGGGCCCCTCCGGGGCCAACGTCCTGACTTTC; CDR3: CASSPPTGGPSGANVLTF; V: TRBV28; J: TRBJ2-6; D: NA
DNA: TGTGCCAGCAGAGCGGGACTAGGAAGGACCCAGTACTTC; CDR3: CASRAGLGRTQYF; V: TRBV2; J: TRBJ2-5; D: TRBD2
DNA: TGTGCCACCAGCAGAGATCAGGGGACAGATACGCAGTATTTT; CDR3: CATSRDQGTDTQYF; V: TRBV15; J: TRBJ2-3; D: NA
DNA: TGTGCCAGCAGTGAACAGGGGGACTATGGCTACACCTTC; CDR3: CASSEQGDYGYTF; V: TRBV6-4; J: TRBJ1-2; D: TRBD1
DNA: TGTGCCAGCAGTCGAGCGGGAGCGAGAGGCAATGAGCAGTTCTTC; CDR3: CASSRAGARGNEQFF; V: TRBV6-5; J: TRBJ2-1; D: TRBD2
DNA: TGTGCCAGCAGTTACTCGACCCCTAGCTCCTACAATGAGCAGTTCTTC; CDR3: CASSYSTPSSYNEQFF; V: TRBV6-5; J: TRBJ2-1; D: NA
DNA: TGCGCCAGCAGCCTGGGGACAGGAGGACCAGAGACCCAGTACTTC; CDR3: CASSLGTGGPETQYF; V: TRBV4-1; J: TRBJ2-5; D: TRBD1
DNA: TGTGCCAGCAGTTACTCGAGAGGCAGTTACGAGCAGTACTTC; CDR3: CASSYSRGSYEQYF; V: TRBV6-5; J: TRBJ2-7; D: NA
DNA: TGCGCCAGCAGCCCGCGACTAGCGGGGTCAGATACGCAGTATTTT; CDR3: CASSPRLAGSDTQYF; V: TRBV23-1; J: TRBJ2-3; D: TRBD2
DNA: TGTGCCAGCCGCGGTCGACTAGCGTCATCCTACGAGCAGTACTTC; CDR3: CASRGRLASSYEQYF; V: TRBV28; J: TRBJ2-7; D: TRBD2
DNA: TGTGTCAGCAGTTTACACACAGGGGGCCGGAGCTCCTACGAGCAGTACTTC; CDR3: CVSSLHTGGRSSYEQYF; V: TRBV28; J: TRBJ2-7; D: TRBD1
DNA: TGTGCCTGGAGTGTCACAGGGGGAACGGGGCAGTACTTC; CDR3: CAWSVTGGTGQYF; V: TRBV30; J: TRBJ2-7; D: TRBD1
DNA: TGCGCCAGCAGCCCCTTCGGACAGGCGGTTTATGGCTACACCTTC; CDR3: CASSPFGQAVYGYTF; V: TRBV4-1; J: TRBJ1-2; D: TRBD1
DNA: TGCGCCAGCAGCTTTGGGGAAGACAGGGGTAGCAATCAGCCCCAGCATTTT; CDR3: CASSFGEDRGSNQPQHF; V: TRBV5-1; J: TRBJ1-5; D: TRBD1
DNA: TGTGCCAGCAGTCCAGGGCTCAGGAGCTGGAATTCACCCCTCCACTTT; CDR3: CASSPGLRSWNSPLHF; V: TRBV27; J: TRBJ1-6; D: NA
DNA: TGTGCCAGCTCACCATCCCGGCAGGGGGAACGAGCTTTCTTT; CDR3: CASSPSRQGERAFF; V: TRBV18; J: TRBJ1-1; D: TRBD1
DNA: TGCGCCAGCAGCTTGGATGGGACAGGGTTTGGAAACACCATATATTTT; CDR3: CASSLDGTGFGNTIYF; V: TRBV5-1; J: TRBJ1-3; D: TRBD1